Below, 3 T cell receptor beta chains from the same sample are listed, as sequenced in a study of blood T cell repertoires in COVID-19 (dated by TCRdb to about 2020). Library method: the immunoSEQ multiplex PCR assay. Held by TCRdb, this immuneACCESS table contains in-frame sequences only and omits some clones. Under half of the omission traces to an unresolved V gene where checked; the cause of the rest is unknown. A total of about 250,000 clones appear in this sample, about 87% of them only once. Of the sample, around 6.6% falls within the top ten clones. Sequencing was performed on peripheral blood. These receptor sequences come from a woman aged 30 to 39 with COVID-19, enrolled during active disease.

This rearrangement joins TRBV27 to TRBJ2-1; D is ambiguous. The CDR3 contains 16 residues. V was clipped by 5 bases and J by 1 base, with 15 bases between them. CDR1 and CDR2 (germline): MNHEY, SMNVEV (reference sequence). The CDR3 DNA sequence: TGTGCCAGCAGTGCCCGAGCGAGTCCATCCTACAATGAGCAGTTCTTC. Its translation is CASSARASPSYNEQFF.

The J gene is TRBJ2-3, the V gene TRBV5-1, with TRBD1 as a possible D gene (6 bases). The germline CDR1 and CDR2 sequences are SGHRS and YFSETQ. CDR3 length equals 15 residues. Between the trimmed V and J ends, which lost 4 bases and 2 bases, there was a span of 14 bases. CDR3 DNA: TGCGCCAGCAGCCCCGGACAGCTTTCCACAGATACGCAGTATTTT. This gives the protein CASSPGQLSTDTQYF.

The CDR3 DNA reads TGTGCCAGCAGTGAAGCGGGGCTAGTCACCGGGGAGCTGTTTTTT. This sequence encodes CASSEAGLVTGELFF. This chain uses TRBV2 with TRBJ2-2; possibly TRBD1 for D (5 bases). V shed 0 bases and J shed 4 bases, with 9 bases lying between them. Germline CDR1 and CDR2: SNHLY and FYNNEI. The CDR3 runs to 15 residues.